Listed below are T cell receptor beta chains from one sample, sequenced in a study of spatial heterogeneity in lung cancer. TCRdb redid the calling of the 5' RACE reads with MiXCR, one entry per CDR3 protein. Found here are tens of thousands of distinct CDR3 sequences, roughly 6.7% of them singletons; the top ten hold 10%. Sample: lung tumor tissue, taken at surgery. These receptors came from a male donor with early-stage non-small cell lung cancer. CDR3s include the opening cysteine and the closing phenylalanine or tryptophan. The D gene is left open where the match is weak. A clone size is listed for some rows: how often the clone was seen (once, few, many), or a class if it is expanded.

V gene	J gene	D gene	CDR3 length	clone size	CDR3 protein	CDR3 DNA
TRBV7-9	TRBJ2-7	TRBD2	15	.	CASSLRTSGSGEQYF	TGTGCCAGCAGCTTACGGACTAGCGGGAGTGGCGAGCAGTACTTC
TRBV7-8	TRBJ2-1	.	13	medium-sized	CASSFGLYNEQFF	TGTGCCAGCAGCTTCGGACTGTACAATGAGCAGTTCTTC
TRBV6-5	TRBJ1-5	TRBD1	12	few	CASRQGDQPQHF	TGTGCCAGCAGACAGGGGGATCAGCCCCAGCATTTT
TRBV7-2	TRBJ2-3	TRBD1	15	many	CASSFGDRSTDTQYF	TGTGCCAGCAGCTTTGGGGACAGGTCAACAGATACGCAGTATTTT
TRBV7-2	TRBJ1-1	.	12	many	CASSEPGRKAFF	TGTGCCAGCAGCGAACCGGGCCGTAAAGCTTTCTTT
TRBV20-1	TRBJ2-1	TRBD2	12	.	CSPTGTTNEQFF	TGCAGTCCAACGGGGACTACCAATGAGCAGTTCTTC
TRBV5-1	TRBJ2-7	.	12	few	CASSTGGYEQYF	TGCGCCAGCAGCACGGGCGGGTACGAGCAGTACTTC
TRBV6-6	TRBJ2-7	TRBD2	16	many	CASSRTSGGAAYEQYF	TGTGCCAGCAGTAGGACTAGCGGGGGGGCCGCCTACGAGCAGTACTTC
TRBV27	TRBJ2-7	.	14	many	CASSLLSPDYEQYF	TGTGCCAGCAGTTTACTCTCTCCCGATTACGAGCAGTACTTC
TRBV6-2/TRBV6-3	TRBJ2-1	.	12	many	CASIGRKGEQFF	TGTGCCAGCATCGGGAGAAAAGGGGAGCAGTTCTTC
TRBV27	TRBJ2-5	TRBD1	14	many	CASSTSGGRETQYF	TGTGCCAGCAGTACTTCAGGGGGCCGGGAGACCCAGTACTTC
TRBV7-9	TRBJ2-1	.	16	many	CASAPDRLPLYNEQFF	TGTGCCAGCGCGCCGGACAGACTGCCCCTCTACAATGAGCAGTTCTTC
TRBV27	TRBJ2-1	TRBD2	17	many	CASSKSTLAGGPNEQFF	TGTGCCAGCAGCAAATCCACTTTAGCGGGAGGGCCCAATGAGCAGTTCTTC
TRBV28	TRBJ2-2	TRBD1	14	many	CASMGQGNTGELFF	TGTGCCAGCATGGGACAGGGCAACACCGGGGAGCTGTTTTTT
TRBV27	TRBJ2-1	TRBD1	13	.	CASSRGPYNEQFF	TGTGCCAGCAGTAGGGGGCCCTACAATGAGCAGTTCTTC
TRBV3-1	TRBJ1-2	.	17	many	CASSPSGTRNTNYGYTF	TGTGCCAGCAGCCCGTCCGGGACAAGGAATACTAACTATGGCTACACCTTC
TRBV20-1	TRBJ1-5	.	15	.	CSASLKGVGGQPQHF	TGCAGTGCTAGCCTCAAGGGGGTCGGTGGTCAGCCCCAGCATTTT
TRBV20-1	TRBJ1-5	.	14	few	CSARDGGSAQPQHF	TGCAGTGCTAGAGACGGCGGCAGCGCGCAGCCCCAGCATTTT
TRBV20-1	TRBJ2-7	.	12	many	CSAREIKGEQYF	TGCAGTGCTAGAGAAATAAAGGGCGAGCAGTACTTC
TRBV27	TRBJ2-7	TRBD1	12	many	CASSSHRGEQYF	TGTGCCAGCAGCTCCCACAGGGGCGAGCAGTACTTC
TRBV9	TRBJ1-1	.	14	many	CASSVAQKNTEAFF	TGTGCCAGCAGCGTAGCACAGAAGAACACTGAAGCTTTCTTT
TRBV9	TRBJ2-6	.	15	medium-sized	CASSVVGSGANVLTF	TGTGCCAGCAGCGTAGTGGGGTCTGGGGCCAACGTCCTGACTTTC
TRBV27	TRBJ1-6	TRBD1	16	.	CASTHRQGFYNSPLHF	TGTGCCAGCACCCATAGACAGGGATTCTATAATTCACCCCTCCACTTT
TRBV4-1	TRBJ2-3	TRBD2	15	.	CASSQGRGDTDTQYF	TGCGCCAGCAGCCAAGGGCGGGGGGACACAGATACGCAGTATTTT
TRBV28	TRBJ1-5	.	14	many	CASSSQMGIQPQHF	TGTGCCAGCAGTTCGCAGATGGGCATTCAGCCCCAGCATTTT
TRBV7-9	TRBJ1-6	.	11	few	CASQGNSPLHF	TGTGCCAGCCAGGGTAATTCACCCCTCCACTTT
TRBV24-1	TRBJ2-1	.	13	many	CATSDEGQNEQFF	TGTGCCACCAGTGACGAAGGGCAGAATGAGCAGTTCTTC
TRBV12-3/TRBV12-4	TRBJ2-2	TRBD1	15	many	CASRGTGEATGELFF	TGTGCCAGCAGGGGGACAGGGGAAGCCACCGGGGAGCTGTTTTTT
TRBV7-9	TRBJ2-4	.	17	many	CASSLENPGIAKNIQYF	TGTGCCAGCAGCTTAGAGAATCCAGGAATAGCCAAAAACATTCAGTACTTC
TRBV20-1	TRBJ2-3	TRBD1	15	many	CSARGQGIGTDTQYF	TGCAGTGCTAGGGGACAGGGGATAGGCACAGATACGCAGTATTTT
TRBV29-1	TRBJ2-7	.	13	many	CSVEDLTTYEQYF	TGCAGCGTTGAAGATCTTACCACCTACGAGCAGTACTTC
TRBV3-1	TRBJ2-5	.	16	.	CASSRELSALQETQYF	TGTGCCAGCAGCAGGGAACTCAGTGCGCTCCAAGAGACCCAGTACTTC
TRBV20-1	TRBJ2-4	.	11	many	CSARDLNIQYF	TGCAGTGCTAGGGACCTAAACATTCAGTACTTC
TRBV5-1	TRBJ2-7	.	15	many	CASSLEAGWSYEQYF	TGCGCCAGCAGCTTGGAAGCGGGCTGGTCCTACGAGCAGTACTTC
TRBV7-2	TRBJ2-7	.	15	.	CASSASGSPTYEQYF	TGTGCCAGCAGCGCTTCCGGGTCTCCTACCTACGAGCAGTACTTC
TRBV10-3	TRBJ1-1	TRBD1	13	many	CAIGGRGRTEAFF	TGTGCCATCGGGGGCAGGGGGCGGACTGAAGCTTTCTTT
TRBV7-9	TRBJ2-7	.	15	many	CASSLGQGFSYEQYF	TGTGCCAGCAGCTTAGGGCAGGGGTTCTCCTACGAGCAGTACTTC
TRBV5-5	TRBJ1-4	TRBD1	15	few	CASSLDVRGGEKLFF	TGTGCCAGCAGCTTGGATGTCAGGGGGGGTGAAAAACTGTTTTTT
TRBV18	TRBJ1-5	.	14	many	CASSPGGGGQPQHF	TGTGCCAGCTCTCCGGGGGGAGGCGGTCAGCCCCAGCATTTT
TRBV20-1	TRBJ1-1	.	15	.	CSALPSGRQNTEAFF	TGCAGTGCTCTCCCTTCTGGGCGGCAGAACACTGAAGCTTTCTTT
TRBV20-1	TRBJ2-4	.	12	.	CSAPTDAGIQYF	TGCAGTGCGCCGACGGACGCGGGCATTCAGTACTTC
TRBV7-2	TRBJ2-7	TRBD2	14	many	CASSPGLAGVSSYF	TGTGCCAGCAGCCCAGGACTAGCGGGAGTATCCTCGTACTTC